The clone carrying this TCR beta chain was seen at least ten times. Prior to thyroid surgery, none of the patients had received any treatment. Germline V gives CDR1 KGHSH, CDR2 LQKENI. V lost 2 bases and J 5 bases, leaving 12 bases between the germline ends. The CDR3 extends over 14 amino acids. From the PCR reads, TCRdb re-called clones with MiXCR. Here the sample spans fewer than 45,000 clones, less than 25% being singletons. The sample is drawn from a study of metastatic and nonmetastatic thyroid tumors. The chain joins TRBV18 to TRBJ1-2, with a weak D call TRBD1 (5 bases). The sample comprised blood. This receptor was obtained from a female donor with papillary thyroid cancer or a benign thyroid nodule (not recorded which). Some clones in this sample may be carry-over from other donors' samples. The CDR3 DNA sequence: TGTGCCAGCTCACCAAGGACAACCGGGTATGGCTACACCTTC. Protein: CASSPRTTGYGYTF. Full variable domain (remainder filled in from reference TRBV18 and TRBJ1-2): NAGVMQNPRHLVRRRGQEARLRCSPMKGHSHVYWYRQLPEEGLKFMVYLQKENIIDESGMPKERFSAEFPKEGPSILRIQQVVRGDSAAYFCASSPRTTGYGYTFGSGTRLTVV.